Below, 19 T cell receptor beta chains from the same sample are listed, as sequenced in a study of T-cell reconstitution after alpha-beta-depleted transplantation in children. Unique molecular identifiers were used to barcode this TCRbeta library. TCRdb ran MiXCR on the PCR reads and lists one entry per CDR3 protein. Of 600,000 to 700,000 distinct CDR3 sequences listed, approximately 14% are singletons. Sample: PBMCs, taken before TCRalphabeta/CD19-depleted stem cell transplant. The receptors were gathered from a girl aged 2 to 10 with congenital amegakaryocytic thrombocytopenia, due to receive a stem cell transplant.

This clonotype has more than one count but fewer than ten. This chain connects TRBV7-6 to TRBJ2-1; D not certain. Germline V gives CDR1 SGHVS, CDR2 FNYEAQ. The CDR3 sequence is 15 residues long. Trimming cost V 5 bases and J 3 bases, with 14 bases left between them. The CDR3 DNA reads TGTGCCAGCAGCATTGATGGGGATTTCTACAATGAGCAGTTCTTC. Protein sequence: CASSIDGDFYNEQFF.

This clonotype was picked up many times. J is TRBJ2-3 and V is TRBV7-8; D uncertain. Trimming cost V 3 bases and J 2 bases, with 9 bases left between them. Germline V lookup: CDR1 SGHVS, CDR2 FQNEAQ. CDR3 size: 14 residues. The DNA of the CDR3 is TGTGCCAGCAGCTTGGCTCGGAACACAGATACGCAGTATTTT. This codes for CASSLARNTDTQYF.

The table lists this clonotype with many counts. This chain joins TRBV20-1 and TRBJ2-5; D may be TRBD2 (6 bases). This CDR3 comprises 13 residues. CDR1 is DFQATT and CDR2 is SNEGSKA in the germline V gene (reference sequence). In DNA form, the CDR3 reads TGCAGCTTTACCTCGGGAGTCCAAGAGACCCAGTACTTC. This gives the protein CSFTSGVQETQYF.

The CDR3 DNA sequence: TGCAGCGTTGTCCCCGGGACTCCTTCCGATACGCAGTATTTT. It is translated as CSVVPGTPSDTQYF. The chain couples TRBV29-1 to TRBJ2-3; a weak D match, TRBD2 (6 bases). Trimming pared 4 bases from V and 6 bases from J, leaving 17 bases between. The germline CDR1 and CDR2 sequences are SQVTM and ANQGSEA. This CDR3 is 14 amino acids long.

This clonotype was counted many times. For the CDR3, the DNA is TGTGCCAGCAGTCCCGGGCTGGGGCCATCCTACAATGAGCAGTTCTTC. Translation gives CASSPGLGPSYNEQFF. V and J are TRBV12-3 or TRBV12-4 and TRBJ2-1, with a possible D match to TRBD1 (5 bases). CDR3 length: 16 residues. V shed 5 bases and J shed 1 base, with 15 bases lying between them.

This clonotype was recorded at least ten times. The J gene is TRBJ2-3, the V gene TRBV12-3 or TRBV12-4; D might be TRBD1 or TRBD2, each matching 5 bases. Deletions cut 8 bases from V and 3 bases from J, with 24 bases between. This CDR3 comprises 17 residues. DNA for the CDR3: TGTGCCAGCCGAACGATGACAGTCTCGAGGGGTACAGATACGCAGTATTTT. Translation gives CASRTMTVSRGTDTQYF.

This clonotype was seen at least ten times. The rearrangement joins TRBV28 to TRBJ2-2, with 8 bases that match TRBD2. Trimming took 3 bases from V and 7 from J; bases not matched to a gene: 10. CDR3 length: 16 amino acids. Looked up from germline, CDR1 is MDHEN and CDR2 is SYDVKM. CDR3 in DNA: TGTGCCAGCAGTTTCTCTTTCGGGAGGGCCTTCGGGGAGCTGTTTTTT. Translating gives CASSFSFGRAFGELFF.

There are a few counts of this clonotype. The chain links TRBV20-1 to TRBJ2-3; D might be TRBD2 (6 bases). The ends were cut back, 5 bases at V and 2 bases at J, with 14 bases in the middle. This CDR3 spans 14 amino acids. CDR1 is DFQATT, CDR2 SNEGSKA, per germline (reference sequence). The CDR3 region is CSARPRDFTDTQYF. The CDR3 DNA reads as TGCAGTGCTCGCCCTCGGGACTTCACAGATACGCAGTATTTT.

V and J are TRBV5-1 and TRBJ2-3, with 10 bases aligning to TRBD2. Germline loops: CDR1 SGHRS, CDR2 YFSETQ. The CDR3 length is 13 residues. The junction had 2 bases not matched to a gene; V was cut back by 5 bases and J by 5 bases. CDR3 nucleotide sequence: TGCGCCAGCAGTAGCGGGGGGAGAGATACGCAGTATTTT. This translates into CASSSGGRDTQYF.

This chain uses TRBV5-1 with TRBJ2-1; 9 bases map to TRBD1. Germline V gives CDR1 SGHRS, CDR2 YFSETQ. The V gene end was trimmed by 4 bases and the J gene end by 6 bases; junction bases not matched to a gene: 8. This CDR3 contains 15 residues. The CDR3 protein is CASSPEGQGINEQFF. The CDR3 DNA reads as TGCGCCAGCAGCCCGGAGGGACAGGGTATCAATGAGCAGTTCTTC.

Details on this clonotype: A much bigger clone sits one base away, suggesting this may be a read error. The chain links TRBV20-1 to TRBJ2-1, with a possible D match to TRBD2 (6 bases). Looked up from germline, CDR1 is DFQATT and CDR2 is SNEGSKA (reference sequence). CDR3 length: 15 amino acids. The CDR3 DNA sequence: TGCGGTGCTAGGGTACGGGAGTATGGATGGAATGAGCAGTTCTTC. As protein: CGARVREYGWNEQFF.

This clonotype showed up many times. The chain combines TRBV5-1 with TRBJ2-1; tentative D call: TRBD2 (5 bases). Germline assignment: CDR1 SGHRS and CDR2 YFSETQ. The germline V and J ends were trimmed by 7 bases and 7 bases, with 21 bases remaining between them. CDR3 length: 15 amino acids. The CDR3 DNA follows: TGCGCCAGCGGGCGGGCCTCGCGGCTTGTGAATGAGCAGTTCTTC. Translated: CASGRASRLVNEQFF. Full variable domain (rest looked up from reference TRBV5-1 and TRBJ2-1): KAGVTQTPRYLIKTRGQQVTLSCSPISGHRSVSWYQQTPGQGLQFLFEYFSETQRNKGNFPGRFSGRQFSNSRSEMNVSTLELGDSALYLCASGRASRLVNEQFFGPGTRLTVL.

This chain connects TRBV5-1 to TRBJ2-5; 7 bases align to TRBD2. CDR1 and CDR2 from the germline V gene are SGHRS and YFSETQ. Trimming took 4 bases from V and 2 from J; bases not matched to a gene: 8. The CDR3 loop spans 15 amino acids. Here the CDR3 reads CASSPRDYRQETQYF. CDR3 nucleotides: TGCGCCAGCAGCCCCCGGGACTACCGACAAGAGACCCAGTACTTC.

This clonotype was observed a few times. The chain's CDR3 is CSARRRQGAQPQHF. In DNA, the CDR3 is TGCAGTGCCCGCCGGAGACAGGGGGCTCAGCCCCAGCATTTT. V usage is TRBV20-1 and J usage is TRBJ1-5; 10 positions agree with TRBD1. The germline gives CDR1 DFQATT, CDR2 SNEGSKA (reference sequence). The CDR3 loop spans 14 amino acids. V shed 6 bases, J shed 6 bases, and the junction held 8 bases outside the gene matches.

This clonotype was counted between two and nine times. V is TRBV24-1 and J is TRBJ2-1; 8 positions agree with TRBD2. The ends lost 4 bases at V and 8 bases at J; junction bases unmatched: 9. The CDR3 runs to 15 residues. Germline V lookup: CDR1 KGHDR, CDR2 SFDVKD. DNA of the CDR3: TGTGCCACCAGTGACCTAAGCGGGAGCGTCTATGAGCAGTTCTTC. The encoded protein is CATSDLSGSVYEQFF.

Written as DNA, the CDR3 is TGCGCCAGCACAATGAGGGGGAGTGAGGGAGAGACCCAGTACTTC. Residues: CASTMRGSEGETQYF. The gene calls are TRBV5-1 and TRBJ2-5; D is possibly TRBD1 (6 bases). The CDR3 length is 15 residues. The germline gives CDR1 SGHRS, CDR2 YFSETQ. With 6 bases removed from V and 4 bases from J, the gap between germline ends came to 19 bases.

There are a few counts of this clonotype. This chain uses TRBV20-1 with TRBJ2-1; 10 bases align to TRBD2. CDR3 length: 14 residues. Germline V gives CDR1 DFQATT, CDR2 SNEGSKA (reference sequence). The ends lost 1 base at V and 5 bases at J; junction bases unmatched: 2. DNA for the CDR3: TGCAGTGCTAGAGGGAGCGGGAGGGACAATGAGCAGTTCTTC. Translated: CSARGSGRDNEQFF.

This clonotype was counted at least ten times. The J gene is TRBJ2-7, the V gene TRBV10-3; D unresolved. The CDR3 covers 15 residues. The V end lost 0 bases, the J end lost 3 bases, and 12 bases lay between the germline ends. The germline CDR1 and CDR2 sequences are ENHRY and SYGVKD. This CDR3 reads CAISESKVSFYEQYF. The CDR3 DNA reads as TGTGCCATCAGTGAGTCGAAAGTTAGCTTCTACGAGCAGTACTTC.

To note about this clonotype: A much larger clone is a single base away; this may be a read error. The chain combines TRBV29-1 with TRBJ2-5; 9 bases fit TRBD1. Germline values: CDR1 SQVTM, CDR2 ANQGSEA. CDR3 length: 14 amino acids. In DNA form, the CDR3 reads TGCAGTCCCCGGGACAGGGATGTTGGAGAGACCCAGTACTTC. As protein: CSPRDRDVGETQYF.